The clone carrying this TCR beta chain was detected a few times. CDR1 is MDHEN, CDR2 SYDVKM, per germline. Trimming removed 4 bases from V and 7 bases from J; junction bases left unmatched: 8. The CDR3 covers 16 residues. This sample stems from a study of regulatory T cells in long-lasting Graves disease. This sample's time point: newly diagnosed GD, antithyroid drugs for less than 3 months. From RNA extracted from PBMCs, the TCR library was made. Assembly of TCR beta libraries relied on iRepertoire HTBI primers together with Arm-PCR of CDR3 regions. MiXCR, run by TCRdb on the multiplex PCR reads, gives a single entry per CDR3 protein. The sample lists 200,000 to 250,000 distinct CDR3 sequences, roughly 19% seen once, with 10% to 15% in the top ten. These data also formed part of another study, on T cells in Graves' hyperthyroidism and ophthalmopathy. Turning to that study: First-round RT-PCR with HTBI primers amplified the TCR CDR3 region.

The chain links TRBV28 to TRBJ2-3; 13 bases line up with TRBD2. The receptor's source is a woman aged 25 to 39 with Graves disease. This specimen was peripheral blood mononuclear cells (PBMCs), taken at new diagnosis, from a patient treated with antithyroid drugs. The CDR3 nucleotides are TGTGCCAGCAGTTGGGGACTAGCGGGGATAGGAAATACGCAGTATTTT. Translation: CASSWGLAGIGNTQYF.